A selection of T cell receptor beta chains follows, all from one sample in a study of cytomegalovirus exposure and HLA in healthy donors. The data were produced by immunoSEQ multiplex PCR, yet TCRdb's version contains in-frame clones alone and is incomplete. The sample has 120,000 to 150,000 clones, approximately 93% seen once; the top ten hold under 0.8%. Sequenced: PBMCs. Source of these receptors: a man aged 18 to 29 in good health and CMV-seronegative. The CDR3 runs from the conserved cysteine through the conserved F or W. The order of the fields is D gene, J gene, V gene, clone size, CDR3 DNA, CDR3 protein. D genes are given only for firm matches. For some rows the clone size is stated as once, few or many, or as a class when expanded; others skip it.

- | TRBJ2-7 | TRBV6-5 | - | TGTGCCAGCAGTTACTCTCGCGGGAACTCCTACGAGCAGTACTTC | CASSYSRGNSYEQYF
- | TRBJ1-2 | TRBV25-1 | - | TGTGCCAGCAGTGAATTAGACGGGAACTATGGCTACACCTTC | CASSELDGNYGYTF
- | TRBJ2-2 | TRBV6-1 | - | TGTGCCAGCTTACCCCTACCAGGGTCCGGGGAGCTGTTTTTT | CASLPLPGSGELFF
- | TRBJ2-1 | TRBV18 | once | TGTGCCAGCTCACCGCGTAGCTCCTACAATGAGCAGTTCTTC | CASSPRSSYNEQFF
TRBD2 | TRBJ2-3 | TRBV7-8 | - | TGTGCCAGCAGCTCGACTAGCGGGAGCGGAAATACGCAGTATTTT | CASSSTSGSGNTQYF
TRBD2 | TRBJ2-7 | TRBV6-5 | - | TGTGCCAGCAGTTACGGGCGGGGGGGCTACTACGAGCAGTACTTC | CASSYGRGGYYEQYF
TRBD2 | TRBJ2-3 | TRBV5-1 | - | TGCGCCAGCAGCTTGGATCTAGCGGGGGGGGCAGATACGCAGTATTTT | CASSLDLAGGADTQYF
TRBD2 | TRBJ2-5 | TRBV9 | - | TGTGCCAGCAGCGAATGGGAGGGGGAGACCCAGTACTTC | CASSEWEGETQYF
- | TRBJ1-2 | TRBV5-5 | - | TGTGCCAGCAGCTCGCTCGGAACAGATAGGGGGTTTTACACCTTC | CASSSLGTDRGFYTF
TRBD1 | TRBJ2-7 | TRBV6-6 | - | TGTGCCAGCAGCCGGGACAGCTACGAGCAGTACTTC | CASSRDSYEQYF
TRBD2 | TRBJ2-3 | TRBV18 | - | TGTGCCAGCTCACCCTTAGCGGGGGCAGTCACAGATACGCAGTATTTT | CASSPLAGAVTDTQYF
TRBD1 | TRBJ1-2 | TRBV5-6 | - | TGTGCCAGCAGTTTGGGGACAGGGTGGGACTATGGCTACACCTTC | CASSLGTGWDYGYTF
- | TRBJ1-4 | TRBV6-6 | - | TGTGCCAGCAGTTACTCTCGGGCAACTAATGAAAAACTGTTTTTT | CASSYSRATNEKLFF
- | TRBJ2-1 | TRBV4-1 | - | TGCGCCAGCAGCCAAGAGTTGGCGGGACGATACAATGAGCAGTTCTTC | CASSQELAGRYNEQFF
TRBD2 | TRBJ2-1 | TRBV4-2 | once | TGTGCCAGCAGCCAATCTAGCGGGGGGGCTTCTGAGCAGTTCTTC | CASSQSSGGASEQFF
- | TRBJ2-3 | TRBV10-2 | - | TGCGCCAGCAGGTTAAGGACTTTGTCTAGCACAGATACGCAGTATTTT | CASRLRTLSSTDTQYF
TRBD2 | TRBJ2-1 | TRBV7-2 | - | TGTGCCAGCAGCTTCTCACTAGCGGGCTCCTACAATGAGCAGTTCTTC | CASSFSLAGSYNEQFF
- | TRBJ1-2 | TRBV9 | - | TGTGCCAGCACCACAGGGCCCTGGAACGGCTACACCTTC | CASTTGPWNGYTF
TRBD1 | TRBJ2-7 | TRBV9 | - | TGTGCCAGCAGCCTCCGACAGGGGGGGTACGAGCAGTACTTC | CASSLRQGGYEQYF
TRBD2 | TRBJ2-3 | TRBV10-1 | once | TGCGCCAGCAGTCTAAGCGGGAGGGCCGGAGTCACAGATACGCAGTATTTT | CASSLSGRAGVTDTQYF
TRBD2 | TRBJ2-3 | TRBV14 | - | TGTGCCAGCAGCCAAGTGGGCGGGAGGGCGCTGCTTAGCACAGATACGCAGTATTTT | CASSQVGGRALLSTDTQYF
TRBD1 | TRBJ2-1 | TRBV9 | once | TGTGCCAGCAGCGGAGGTACAGGGGATCCCTATCACAATGAGCAGTTCTTC | CASSGGTGDPYHNEQFF
TRBD1 | TRBJ1-1 | TRBV27 | - | TGTGCCAGCAGTTTCCGGGACAGTAACACTGAAGCTTTCTTT | CASSFRDSNTEAFF
TRBD2 | TRBJ2-3 | TRBV27 | - | TGTGCCAGTAGCTTGGGGGGGAGCCGCACAGATACGCAGTATTTT | CASSLGGSRTDTQYF
- | TRBJ2-1 | TRBV27 | - | TGTGCCAGCAGTTTCCTCACATTGGACAGTAACAATGAGCAGTTCTTC | CASSFLTLDSNNEQFF
TRBD1 | TRBJ2-7 | TRBV6-5 | - | TGTGCCAGCAGATACTCCGGGACAGGCCTGCCCGAGCAGTACTTC | CASRYSGTGLPEQYF
- | TRBJ2-2 | TRBV19 | - | TGTGCCAGTAGTATTCCCGGACTTCCAAACACCGGGGAGCTGTTTTTT | CASSIPGLPNTGELFF